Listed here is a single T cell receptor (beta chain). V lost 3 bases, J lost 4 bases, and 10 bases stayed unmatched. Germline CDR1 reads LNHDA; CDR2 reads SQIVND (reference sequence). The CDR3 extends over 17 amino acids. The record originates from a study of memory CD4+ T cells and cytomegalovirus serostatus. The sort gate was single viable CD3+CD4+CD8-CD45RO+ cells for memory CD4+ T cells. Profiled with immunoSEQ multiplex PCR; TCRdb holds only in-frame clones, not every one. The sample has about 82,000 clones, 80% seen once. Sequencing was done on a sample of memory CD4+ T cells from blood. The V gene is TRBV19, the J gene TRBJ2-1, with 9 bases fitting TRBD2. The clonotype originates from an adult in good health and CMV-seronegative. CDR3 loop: CASSMKYAGGLYNEQFF. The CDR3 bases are TGTGCCAGTAGTATGAAGTACGCGGGGGGGCTTTACAATGAGCAGTTCTTC. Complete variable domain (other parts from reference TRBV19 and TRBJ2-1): DGGITQSPKYLFRKEGQNVTLSCEQNLNHDAMYWYRQDPGQGLRLIYYSQIVNDFQKGDIAEGYSVSREKKESFPLTVTSAQKNPTAFYLCASSMKYAGGLYNEQFFGPGTRLTVL.